This is a list of T cell receptor beta chains from one sample in a study of shared clonotypes between healthy human individuals. Here immunoSEQ multiplex PCR was the method, and the copy in TCRdb shows in-frame clones only, minus some. The sample shows about 1.9 million clones, about 93% of them seen only once. Material for sequencing was naive CD8+ T cells from PBMCs. The origin of the receptors is a man aged 18 to 30 in good health. Some clones in this sample may be carry-over from other donors' samples. Both conserved end residues are part of each CDR3. Fields, in order: J gene, D gene, clone size, V gene, CDR3 protein, CDR3 DNA. The D gene is left open where the match is weak. Expanded clones are given a class, and other clones once, few, many or no size at all.

TRBJ2-3 TRBD2 NA TRBV27 CASSSLGLAGADTQYF TGTGCCAGCAGTTCACTTGGTCTAGCGGGAGCTGATACGCAGTATTTT
TRBJ2-5 NA NA TRBV11-2 CASRHRRYQETQYF TGTGCCAGCAGGCACCGTAGGTACCAAGAGACCCAGTACTTC
TRBJ2-7 NA once TRBV5-1 CASSASAYEQYF TGCGCCAGCAGTGCCAGCGCCTACGAGCAGTACTTC
TRBJ1-1 TRBD1 few TRBV10-3 CAISEDRGGPEAFF TGTGCCATCAGTGAAGACAGGGGAGGCCCTGAAGCTTTCTTT
TRBJ2-1 NA NA TRBV9 CASSSRESSYNEQFF TGTGCCAGCAGCTCGCGGGAAAGCTCCTACAATGAGCAGTTCTTC
TRBJ2-5 TRBD2 NA TRBV7-8 CASSLAGGRETQYF TGTGCCAGCAGCTTGGCGGGGGGCAGAGAGACCCAGTACTTC
TRBJ1-5 NA NA TRBV6-1 CASSEIVGAGNQPQHF TGTGCCAGCAGTGAAATCGTAGGGGCGGGCAATCAGCCCCAGCATTTT
TRBJ2-1 NA NA TRBV2 CASSDRRKIDEQFF TGTGCCAGCAGTGATCGGCGGAAAATCGATGAGCAGTTCTTC
TRBJ2-1 NA NA TRBV27 CASSFVLTYNEQFF TGTGCCAGCAGTTTCGTCCTAACCTACAATGAGCAGTTCTTC
TRBJ2-4 TRBD2 NA TRBV2 CASSEAGGLDQDIQYF TGTGCCAGCAGTGAAGCGGGGGGACTAGATCAGGACATTCAGTACTTC
TRBJ2-2 TRBD2 NA TRBV4-1 CASTPRQEGLARPGELFF TGCGCCAGCACCCCCCGCCAGGAGGGACTAGCTCGTCCCGGGGAGCTGTTTTTT
TRBJ2-3 TRBD2 NA TRBV11-2 CASSLGRLALYGDTQYF TGTGCCAGCAGCTTAGGAAGACTAGCGCTTTATGGGGATACGCAGTATTTT
TRBJ2-7 NA NA TRBV6-6 CASSYRGDRDEQYF TGTGCCAGCAGTTACAGGGGGGACCGCGACGAGCAGTACTTC
TRBJ2-1 TRBD2 NA TRBV29-1 CSSRLAGYGEQFF TGCAGCTCCAGACTAGCGGGGTATGGTGAGCAGTTCTTC
TRBJ1-4 TRBD1 NA TRBV19 CASSTRRDRGREKLFF TGTGCCAGTAGTACCCGGAGGGACAGGGGGCGAGAAAAACTGTTTTTT